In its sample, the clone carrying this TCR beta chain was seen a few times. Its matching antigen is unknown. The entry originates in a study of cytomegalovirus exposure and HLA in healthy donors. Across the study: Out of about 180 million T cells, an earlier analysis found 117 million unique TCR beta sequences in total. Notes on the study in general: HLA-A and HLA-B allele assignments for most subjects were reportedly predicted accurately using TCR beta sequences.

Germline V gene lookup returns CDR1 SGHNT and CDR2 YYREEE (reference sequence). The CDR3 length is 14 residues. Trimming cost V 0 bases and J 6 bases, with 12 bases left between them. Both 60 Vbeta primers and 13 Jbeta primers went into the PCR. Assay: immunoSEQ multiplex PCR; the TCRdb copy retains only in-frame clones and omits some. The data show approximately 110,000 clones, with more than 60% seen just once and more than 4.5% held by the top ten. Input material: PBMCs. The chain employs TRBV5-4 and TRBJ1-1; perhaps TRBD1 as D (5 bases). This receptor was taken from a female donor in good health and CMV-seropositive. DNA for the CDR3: TGTGCCAGCAGCTTGGCGGGCAGGGTACCTGAAGCTTTCTTT. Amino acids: CASSLAGRVPEAFF. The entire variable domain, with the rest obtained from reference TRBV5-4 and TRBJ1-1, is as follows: ETGVTQSPTHLIKTRGQQVTLRCSSQSGHNTVSWYQQALGQGPQFIFQYYREEENGRGNFPPRFSGLQFPNYSSELNVNALELDDSALYLCASSLAGRVPEAFFGQGTRLTVV.